What follows is one T cell receptor (beta chain) and its context. The V end was cut by 7 bases, the J end by 2 bases, with 8 bases between. Germline V gives CDR1 LNHDA, CDR2 SQIVND (reference sequence). The CDR3 is 12 residues long. This entry belongs to a study of blood T cell repertoires in COVID-19. Under the authors' procedure: Quantification of nucleated cells was approximated via reference gene primer amplification. Only in-frame clones appear in the TCRdb table, and some are missing; sequencing was by immunoSEQ multiplex PCR. V and J calls and clone size are those listed in that table; D and trimming were worked out from the DNA. The table has about 320,000 clones, 88% seen once.

The receptor's source is a woman between 25 and 40 years old with COVID-19, enrolled during active disease. The chain has TRBV19 and TRBJ1-2; a possible D gene is TRBD1 (6 bases). Sequenced input: peripheral blood. The CDR3 is CASTTGNYGYTF. The CDR3 DNA sequence: TGTGCCAGTACCACAGGGAACTATGGCTACACCTTC. Supplemented by reference TRBV19 and TRBJ1-2, the full variable domain reads DGGITQSPKYLFRKEGQNVTLSCEQNLNHDAMYWYRQDPGQGLRLIYYSQIVNDFQKGDIAEGYSVSREKKESFPLTVTSAQKNPTAFYLCASTTGNYGYTFGSGTRLTVV.